This T cell receptor beta chain appears in the sequencing data of a study of cytomegalovirus exposure and HLA in healthy donors (dated by TCRdb to 2017 to 2019). Broadly, across the study: An earlier analysis of fewer than 750 of the donors reported about 300 Gb of sequence data and around 110 million unique TCR beta sequences obtained from about 179 million T cells. Roughly 300 gigabases of sequencing data and 70 million to 100 million unique TCR sequences were included in an early release covering several hundred HLA-typed donors. Of the roughly 420 genotyped donors, approximately 80% were placed in the genetic ancestry cluster associated with self-reported Caucasian donors. The study was designed to test whether signatures of past pathogen exposure could be identified by cataloging public T cell receptors. The study profiled the T cell repertoires of about 720 subjects by immunosequencing and related them to cytomegalovirus serostatus. In addition to the first cohort of roughly 670 subjects, a separate validation cohort of under 150 different subjects was used. To predict cytomegalovirus infection status, the study combined high-throughput TCR immunosequencing, statistical association of individual TCRs with disease status, and machine learning. To study patterns of TCR occurrence, a later analysis re-analyzed previously published TCR beta repertoires from more than 550 donors and added high-resolution HLA genotyping. Rather than drawing on any new phenotypic data, the later analysis identified candidate immune exposures from TCR beta sequences and the way those sequences occurred across donors. To decide whether each TCR beta V gene segment behaved as functional or pseudogenic, an earlier analysis of some 580 of the donors relied on high-throughput TCR beta sequencing. Alongside the repertoire data, information on donor age, sex, ethnicity and CMV serostatus was compiled. A later genetic analysis used genome-wide SNP genotypes for 398 of the 666 donors, treating that subset as a discovery cohort. Every discovery cohort repertoire had been produced on one sequencing platform. HLA typing covered class I and class II loci at four-digit resolution. Typing coverage varied by locus: roughly 629-630 donors for A, B, C, DRB1 and DQB1; approximately 500 for DQA1; over 600 for DPA1; more than 450 for DPB1. A few DR-DQ haplotypes were treated as single units for association and clustering because of strong linkage in the cohort. On average, around 200,000 unique TCR beta nucleotide sequences were sequenced per donor among several hundred genotyped donors of the cohort, with roughly 19% of those sequences being non-productive.

In total, 500 to 700 healthy bone marrow donors made up the cohort. At the time of sampling, every cohort member was nominally healthy, though immune exposures that went unrecorded were likely present. The donor was CMV seropositive and belonged to the group of around 300 seropositive cohort members. Each donor provided a peripheral blood sample, and peripheral blood mononuclear cells were used for TCR beta sequencing. The Qiagen DNeasy Blood Extraction Kit was used to extract genomic DNA from the blood cell samples. General study outcomes and caveats: The authors suggested that the approach could potentially be generalized to other disease states and immunological phenotypes. Most TCR sequences were seen in very few donors, while some public TCRs were found in many individuals. The classifier was reported to diagnose cytomegalovirus status with high specificity and sensitivity in both the original cohort and the validation cohort. In a later analysis, most CMV-associated TCR beta chains were found to appear HLA-restricted, with HLA associations seemingly driven largely by CMV exposure. The only immune exposure information available for the cohort was CMV serostatus. The sequencing pipeline was judged likely to have produced a cluster of highly shared sequence variants as a technical artifact. Assigning TCR associations to individual alleles was difficult when HLA alleles, especially DR and DQ, strongly co-occurred. In a later analysis, HLA-associated TCR beta chains showed more clonal expansion and lower generation probabilities than non-associated chains that were equally common. According to a later genetic analysis, donors in an Asian-associated ancestry cluster had fewer N-insertions in productive TCRs than the approximately 700-donor mean. In a later analysis, around 15,000 TCR beta sequences were associated with specific HLA alleles at a false discovery rate of 0.05. Sequencing depth was assumed to be roughly uniform across donors in the presence/absence analyses, though that assumption may not hold. In a later genetic analysis, a missense DCLRE1C variant was associated with V-gene and J-gene trimming of TCR beta chains, and the association was replicated in an independent cohort. Correlated functional status among segregating V segments might reflect linkage disequilibrium, but an unknown experimental factor could not be ruled out. In vitro tests confirmed that a few of the cytomegalovirus-associated TCR beta chains recognize cytomegalovirus antigens. A further reported finding was that TCR beta sequences accurately predicted the HLA-A and HLA-B alleles for most subjects in the first cohort. The 87-base-pair reads could not distinguish some IMGT-functional V segments, including TRBV6-2 and TRBV6-3, so those segments were excluded. A later analysis found that TCR association rates varied across HLA loci, with DRB1 alleles showing the most associated TCRs and HLA-C alleles the fewest. In an earlier analysis of around 600 of the donors, most TCR beta V segments appeared in productive rearrangements about 87% or about 30% of the time, broadly matching IMGT annotations. A total of 164 TCR beta chains were listed by the study as associated with cytomegalovirus. The cohort was sequenced for TCR beta chains only, and without alpha or paired-chain data the features that could be detected were limited. Because HLA typing was unavailable for some donors at each locus, only the typed subset was used in association tests. The earlier analysis of approximately 590 of the donors excluded some 16 rarely observed V segments, including chromosome 9 orphons, because counts were too low. Several of the top co-occurrence clusters appeared to be linked to parvovirus B19, influenza, CMV and Epstein-Barr virus, according to a later analysis.

Based on the germline V gene (reference sequence), the CDR1 and CDR2 sequences are SGHNT and YYREEE. Cut back by 7 bases and 7 bases, the V and J ends lie 21 bases apart. The CDR3 spans 15 residues, from the cysteine through the phenylalanine. The only DNA kept is the CDR3, 45 bases in frame from the first base. The receptor library was made with the immunoSEQ multiplex PCR assay. For the multiplex PCR, a mixture combining 60 forward primers for TCR Vbeta segments and 13 reverse primers for TCR Jbeta segments was used. The CDR3 region of rearranged TCR beta genes was amplified from genomic DNA with a multiplex PCR assay. Amplified TCR beta libraries were sequenced as 87-base-pair reads on the Illumina HiSeq System. The original pipeline was this. A later analysis tallied 75 million to 85 million unique TCR beta chains across the 666 repertoires, and around 12 million of those chains were shared by two or more donors. To remove PCR and sequencing errors, raw reads were error-corrected and collapsed into unique sequences using a nearest-neighbor algorithm that merged closely related sequences. To assign V, D and J gene segments, CDR3 sequences were aligned to IMGT reference sequences. For a sequence to be retained, a match of at least six nucleotides was required to both a V gene segment and a J gene segment. Rearrangements were called productive when the CDR3 lacked stop codons and stayed in frame with V and J; all others were non-productive. Following IMGT convention, CDR3 was defined as the stretch from the second conserved V-encoded cysteine to the conserved J-encoded phenylalanine. The earlier analysis of fewer than 750 of the donors excluded sequences that lacked an unambiguous match to a single V gene segment. In an earlier analysis of 587 of the donors, a V segment was called functional when productive rearrangements were above 56.7%, and segregating when the standard deviation between donors exceeded 5%. A statistical classification framework was built to diagnose cytomegalovirus status from the catalog of TCR beta chain sequences. V and J gene assignment, in a later analysis, came from comparing TCR nucleotide sequences with IMGT/GENE-DB human TR gene sequences. Using the TCRdist pipeline, a later analysis assigned CDR3 sequences along with most-parsimonious VDJ recombination scenarios. In a later analysis, each TCR beta chain was defined by its CDR3 amino acid sequence together with its V-gene family, and reads without a unique V-gene family were excluded. In a later analysis, 450 to 600 highly shared, low-generation-probability nucleotide sequences were removed to address suspected cross-contamination and a sequencing artifact. A later analysis calculated a clonal expansion index for each public chain from normalized within-repertoire ranks of inferred template counts. In a later analysis, generation probabilities were computed using a VDJ recombination model fitted to out-of-frame rearrangements, and the results were checked against IGoR. In a later analysis, hypergeometric tests were used to score TCR-TCR, TCR-HLA and TCR-CMV co-occurrence, with a repertoire-size bias correction applied to TCR pairs. False discovery rates were estimated in a later analysis by permuting HLA or CMV assignments 20 times. A later analysis grouped co-occurring TCRs with DBSCAN, adding TCRdist sequence similarity when clustering within HLA-allele-positive subsets. For co-occurrence clustering, repertoires with fewer than 30,000 or more than 120,000 public chains were excluded, along with a handful of repertoires with anomalous nucleotide sharing. Here the immuneACCESS table is served through TCRdb, limited to in-frame sequences with V and J called. Missing clones are a known gap in these copies; in checked studies unresolved V genes cover under half, and the rest lacks a known reason. The DNA was the basis for D and trimming; V, J and clone size are from that table. The sample data list 100,000 to 150,000 clones, and over 65% of these were observed just once. The ten largest clones represent roughly 10% of the sample.

This clone has more than one count but fewer than ten. Its antigen remains undetermined. Base qualities are not at hand, and no much larger clone is one base apart. The receptor was derived from a woman aged 45-65 years in good health and CMV-seropositive. The chain is made from TRBV5-4 and TRBJ2-1, with TRBD2 perhaps the D gene, on 6 matching bases. The material sequenced was PBMCs. The nucleotides read TGTGCCAGCCTGCCGGTCGGGAGTCATAGGAATGAGCAGTTCTTC. It translates as CASLPVGSHRNEQFF.